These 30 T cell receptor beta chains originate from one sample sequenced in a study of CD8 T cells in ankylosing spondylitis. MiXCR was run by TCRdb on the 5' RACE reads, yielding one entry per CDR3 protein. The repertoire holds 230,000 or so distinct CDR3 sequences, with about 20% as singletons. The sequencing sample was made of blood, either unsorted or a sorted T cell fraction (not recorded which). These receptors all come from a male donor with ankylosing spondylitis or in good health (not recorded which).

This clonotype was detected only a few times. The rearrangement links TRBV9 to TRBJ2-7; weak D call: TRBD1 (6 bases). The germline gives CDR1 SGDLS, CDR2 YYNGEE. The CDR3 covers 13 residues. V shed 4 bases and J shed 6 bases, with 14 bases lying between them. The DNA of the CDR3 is TGTGCCAGCAGCTTAAGTAGGGGGTCCGAGCAGTACTTC. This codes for CASSLSRGSEQYF.

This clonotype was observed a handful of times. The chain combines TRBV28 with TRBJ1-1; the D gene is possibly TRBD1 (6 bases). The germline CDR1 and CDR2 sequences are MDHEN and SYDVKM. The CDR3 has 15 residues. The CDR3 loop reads CASPPLQGMNTEAFF. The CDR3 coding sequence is TGTGCAAGCCCCCCCTTACAGGGCATGAACACTGAAGCTTTCTTT. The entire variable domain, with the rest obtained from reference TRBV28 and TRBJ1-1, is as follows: DVKVTQSSRYLVKRTGEKVFLECVQDMDHENMFWYRQDPGLGLRLIYFSYDVKMKEKGDIPEGYSVSREKKERFSLILESASTNQTSMYLCASPPLQGMNTEAFFGQGTRLTVV.

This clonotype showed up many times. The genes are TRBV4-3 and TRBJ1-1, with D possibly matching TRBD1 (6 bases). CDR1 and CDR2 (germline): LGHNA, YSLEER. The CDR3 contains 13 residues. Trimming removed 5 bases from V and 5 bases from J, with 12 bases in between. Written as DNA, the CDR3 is TGCGCCAGCAGCGAGGACAGAGAGACTGAAGCTTTCTTT. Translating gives CASSEDRETEAFF.

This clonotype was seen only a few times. The CDR3 protein is CASSGYGVSNQPQHF. In nucleotides, the CDR3 is TGCGCCAGCAGCGGGTATGGGGTAAGCAATCAGCCCCAGCATTTT. The rearrangement joins TRBV4-1 to TRBJ1-5; D is unresolved. Germline V gene sequence: CDR1 MGHRA, CDR2 YSYEKL. Trimming left V 5 bases short and J 1 base short, with 12 bases between. The CDR3 runs to 15 residues.

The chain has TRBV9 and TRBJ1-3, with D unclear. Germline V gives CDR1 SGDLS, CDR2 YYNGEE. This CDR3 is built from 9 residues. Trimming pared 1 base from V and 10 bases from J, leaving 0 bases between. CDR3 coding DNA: TGTGCCAGCAGCGTAACCATATATTTT. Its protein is CASSVTIYF.

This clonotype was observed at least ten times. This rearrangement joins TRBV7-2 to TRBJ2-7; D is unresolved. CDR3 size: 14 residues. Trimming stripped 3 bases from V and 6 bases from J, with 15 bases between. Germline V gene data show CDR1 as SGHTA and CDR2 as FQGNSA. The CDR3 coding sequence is TGTGCCAGCAGCTTTTATCTGGAAACTCCCGAGCAGTACTTC. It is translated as CASSFYLETPEQYF.

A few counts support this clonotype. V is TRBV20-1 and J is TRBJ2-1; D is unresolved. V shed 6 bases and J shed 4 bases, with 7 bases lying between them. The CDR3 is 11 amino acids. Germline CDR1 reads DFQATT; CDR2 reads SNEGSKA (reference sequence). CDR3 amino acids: CSARYYNEQFF. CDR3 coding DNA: TGCAGTGCCAGGTATTACAATGAGCAGTTCTTC.

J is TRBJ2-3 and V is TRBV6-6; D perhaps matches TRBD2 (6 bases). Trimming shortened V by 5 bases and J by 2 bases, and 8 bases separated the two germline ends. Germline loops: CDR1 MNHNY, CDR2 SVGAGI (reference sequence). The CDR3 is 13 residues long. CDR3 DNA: TGTGCCAGCAGTAGCGGGTTCACAGATACGCAGTATTTT. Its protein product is CASSSGFTDTQYF.

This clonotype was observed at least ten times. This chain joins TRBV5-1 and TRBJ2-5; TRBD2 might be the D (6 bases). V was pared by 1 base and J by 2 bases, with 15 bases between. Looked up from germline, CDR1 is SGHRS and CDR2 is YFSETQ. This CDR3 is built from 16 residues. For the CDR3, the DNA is TGCGCCAGCAGCTTGTGGTCCTCGGCGGGGCAAGAGACCCAGTACTTC. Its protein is CASSLWSSAGQETQYF.

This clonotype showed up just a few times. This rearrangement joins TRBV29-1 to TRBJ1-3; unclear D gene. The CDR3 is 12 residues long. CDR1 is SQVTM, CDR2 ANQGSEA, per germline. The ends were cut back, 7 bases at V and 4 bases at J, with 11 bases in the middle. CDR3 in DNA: TGCAGCGGGACTATGCAAGGAAACACCATATATTTT. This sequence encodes CSGTMQGNTIYF.

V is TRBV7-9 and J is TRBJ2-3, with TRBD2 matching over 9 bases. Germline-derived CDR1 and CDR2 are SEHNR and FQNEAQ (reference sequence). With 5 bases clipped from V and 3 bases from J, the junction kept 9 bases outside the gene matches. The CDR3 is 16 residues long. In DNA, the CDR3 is TGTGCCAGCAGCCCACCGATAGCGGGAGTAACAGATACGCAGTATTTT. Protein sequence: CASSPPIAGVTDTQYF. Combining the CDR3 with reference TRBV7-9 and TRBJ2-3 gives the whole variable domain DTGVSQNPRHKITKRGQNVTFRCDPISEHNRLYWYRQTLGQGPEFLTYFQNEAQLEKSRLLSDRFSAERPKGSFSTLEIQRTEQGDSAMYLCASSPPIAGVTDTQYFGPGTRLTVL.

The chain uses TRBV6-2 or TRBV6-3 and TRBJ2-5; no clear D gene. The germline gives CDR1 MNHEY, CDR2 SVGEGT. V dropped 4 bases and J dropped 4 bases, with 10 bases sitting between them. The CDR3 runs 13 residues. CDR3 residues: CASSWADLETQYF. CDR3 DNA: TGTGCCAGCAGTTGGGCCGACCTAGAGACCCAGTACTTC.

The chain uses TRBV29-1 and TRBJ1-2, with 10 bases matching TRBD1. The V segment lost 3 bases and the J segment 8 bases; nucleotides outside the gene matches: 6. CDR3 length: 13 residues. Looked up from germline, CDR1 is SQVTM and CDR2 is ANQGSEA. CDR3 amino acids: CSVESRDRGGYTF. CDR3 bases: TGCAGCGTTGAGTCCAGGGACAGGGGAGGCTACACCTTC.

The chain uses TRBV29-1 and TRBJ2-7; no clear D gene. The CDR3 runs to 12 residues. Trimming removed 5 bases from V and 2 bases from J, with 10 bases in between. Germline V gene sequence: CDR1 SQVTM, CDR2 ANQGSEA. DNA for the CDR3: TGCAGCGTTCCCAGAGGCCCCTACGAGCAGTACTTC. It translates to CSVPRGPYEQYF.

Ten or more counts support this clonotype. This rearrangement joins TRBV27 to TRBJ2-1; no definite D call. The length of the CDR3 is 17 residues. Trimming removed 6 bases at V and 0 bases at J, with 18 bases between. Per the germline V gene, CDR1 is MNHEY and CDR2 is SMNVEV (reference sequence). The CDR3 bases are TGTGCCAGCAGCCCTAGTGGACGCCTGCTCTCCTACAATGAGCAGTTCTTC. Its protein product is CASSPSGRLLSYNEQFF.

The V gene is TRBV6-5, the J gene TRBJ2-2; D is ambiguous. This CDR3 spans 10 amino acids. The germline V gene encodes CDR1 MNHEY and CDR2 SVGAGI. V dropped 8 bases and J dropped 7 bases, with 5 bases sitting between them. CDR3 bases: TGTGCCAGCGGTGACGGGGAGCTGTTTTTT. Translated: CASGDGELFF.

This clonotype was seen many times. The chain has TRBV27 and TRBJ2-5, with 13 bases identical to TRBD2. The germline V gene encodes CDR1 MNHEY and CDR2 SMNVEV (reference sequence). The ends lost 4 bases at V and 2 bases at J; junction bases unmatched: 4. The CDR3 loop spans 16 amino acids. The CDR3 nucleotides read TGTGCCAGCAGTTCAGGACTAGCGGGGGAACAAGAGACCCAGTACTTC. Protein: CASSSGLAGEQETQYF.

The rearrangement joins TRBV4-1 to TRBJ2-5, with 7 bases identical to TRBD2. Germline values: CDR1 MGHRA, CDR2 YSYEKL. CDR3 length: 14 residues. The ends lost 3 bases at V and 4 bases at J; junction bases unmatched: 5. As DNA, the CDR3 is TGCGCCAGCAGCCAGGGGGAGGGAGCAGAGACCCAGTACTTC. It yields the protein CASSQGEGAETQYF.

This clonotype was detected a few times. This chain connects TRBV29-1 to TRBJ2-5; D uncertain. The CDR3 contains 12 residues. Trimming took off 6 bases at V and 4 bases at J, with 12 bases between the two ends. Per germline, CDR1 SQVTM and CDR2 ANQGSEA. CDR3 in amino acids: CSVKDLGETQYF. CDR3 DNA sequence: TGCAGCGTGAAGGACCTCGGAGAGACCCAGTACTTC.

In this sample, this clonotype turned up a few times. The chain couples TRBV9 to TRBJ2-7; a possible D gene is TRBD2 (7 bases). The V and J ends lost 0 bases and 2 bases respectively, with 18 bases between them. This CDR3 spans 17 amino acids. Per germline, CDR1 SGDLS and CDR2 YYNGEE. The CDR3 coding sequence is TGTGCCAGCAGCGTAGGAGGGGGGGCAGGGACGCCCTACGAGCAGTACTTC. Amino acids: CASSVGGGAGTPYEQYF. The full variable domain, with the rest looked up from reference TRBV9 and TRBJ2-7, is DSGVTQTPKHLITATGQRVTLRCSPRSGDLSVYWYQQSLDQGLQFLIQYYNGEERAKGNILERFSAQQFPDLHSELNLSSLELGDSALYFCASSVGGGAGTPYEQYFGPGTRLTVT.

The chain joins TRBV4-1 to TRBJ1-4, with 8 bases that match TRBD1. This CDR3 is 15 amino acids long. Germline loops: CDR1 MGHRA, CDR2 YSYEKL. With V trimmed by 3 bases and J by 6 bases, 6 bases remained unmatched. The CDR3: CASSQGQVEDEKLFF. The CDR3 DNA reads TGCGCCAGCAGCCAGGGACAGGTAGAAGATGAAAAACTGTTTTTT.

DNA for the CDR3: TGCAGTGCTAGAGACCCGGGGCAGGTGGTAATATTCAATGAGCAGTTCTTC. This translates into CSARDPGQVVIFNEQFF. The chain has TRBV20-1 and TRBJ2-1, with D perhaps being TRBD1 or TRBD2 (5 bases each). CDR1 and CDR2 (germline): DFQATT, SNEGSKA (reference sequence). This CDR3 is built from 17 residues. Trimming removed 0 bases at V and 6 bases at J, with 21 bases between.

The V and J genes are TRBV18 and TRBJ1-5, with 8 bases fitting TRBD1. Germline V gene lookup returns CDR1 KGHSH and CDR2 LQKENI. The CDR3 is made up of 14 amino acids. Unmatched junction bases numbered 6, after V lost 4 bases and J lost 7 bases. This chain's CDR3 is CASSQLDRDQPQHF. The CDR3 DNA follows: TGTGCCAGCTCACAATTGGACAGGGACCAGCCCCAGCATTTT.

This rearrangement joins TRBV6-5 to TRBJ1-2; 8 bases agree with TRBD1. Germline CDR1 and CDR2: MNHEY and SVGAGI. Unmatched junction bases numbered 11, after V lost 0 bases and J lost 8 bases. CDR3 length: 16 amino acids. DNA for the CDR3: TGTGCCAGCAGTTACTCTCAGGGGGCGAACACACAGGGCTACACCTTC. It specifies CASSYSQGANTQGYTF.

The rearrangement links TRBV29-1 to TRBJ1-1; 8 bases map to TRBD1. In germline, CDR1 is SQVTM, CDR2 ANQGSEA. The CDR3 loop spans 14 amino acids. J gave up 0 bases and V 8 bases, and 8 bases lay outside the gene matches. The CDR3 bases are TGCAGCCTTGGACAGGGCGTCGTGAACACTGAAGCTTTCTTT. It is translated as CSLGQGVVNTEAFF. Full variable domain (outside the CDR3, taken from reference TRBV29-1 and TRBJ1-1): SAVISQKPSRDICQRGTSLTIQCQVDSQVTMMFWYRQQPGQSLTLIATANQGSEATYESGFVIDKFPISRPNLTFSTLTVSNMSPEDSSIYLCSLGQGVVNTEAFFGQGTRLTVV.

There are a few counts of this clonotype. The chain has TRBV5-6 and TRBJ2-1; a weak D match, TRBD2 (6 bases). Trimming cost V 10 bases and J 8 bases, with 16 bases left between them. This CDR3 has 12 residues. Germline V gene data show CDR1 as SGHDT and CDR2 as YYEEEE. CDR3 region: CACGGIPDEQFF. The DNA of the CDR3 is TGTGCCTGCGGCGGGATCCCGGATGAGCAGTTCTTC.

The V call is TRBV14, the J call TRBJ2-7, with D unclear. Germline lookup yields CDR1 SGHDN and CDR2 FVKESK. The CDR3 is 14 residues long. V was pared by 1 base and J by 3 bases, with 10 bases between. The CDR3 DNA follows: TGTGCCAGCAGCCAAGGGGCCCCCTTCTACGAGCAGTACTTC. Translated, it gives CASSQGAPFYEQYF.

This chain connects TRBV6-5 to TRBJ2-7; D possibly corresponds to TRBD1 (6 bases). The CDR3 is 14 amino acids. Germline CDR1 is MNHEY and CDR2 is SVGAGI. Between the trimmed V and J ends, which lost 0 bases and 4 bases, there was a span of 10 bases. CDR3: CASSYSNRVYEQYF. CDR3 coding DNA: TGTGCCAGCAGTTACTCTAACAGGGTTTACGAGCAGTACTTC.

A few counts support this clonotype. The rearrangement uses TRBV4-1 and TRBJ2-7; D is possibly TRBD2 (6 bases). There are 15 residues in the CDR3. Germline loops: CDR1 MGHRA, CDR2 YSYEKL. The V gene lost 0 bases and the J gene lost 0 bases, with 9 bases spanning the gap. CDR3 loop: CASSQDIGSSYEQYF. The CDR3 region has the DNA TGCGCCAGCAGCCAAGATATCGGGAGCTCCTACGAGCAGTACTTC.

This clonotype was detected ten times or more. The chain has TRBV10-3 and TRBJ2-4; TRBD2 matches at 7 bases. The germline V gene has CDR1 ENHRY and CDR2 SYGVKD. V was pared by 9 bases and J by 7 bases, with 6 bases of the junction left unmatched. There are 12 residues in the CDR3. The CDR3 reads CAIQGGDNIQYF. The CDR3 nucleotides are TGTGCCATTCAGGGAGGGGATAACATTCAGTACTTC.